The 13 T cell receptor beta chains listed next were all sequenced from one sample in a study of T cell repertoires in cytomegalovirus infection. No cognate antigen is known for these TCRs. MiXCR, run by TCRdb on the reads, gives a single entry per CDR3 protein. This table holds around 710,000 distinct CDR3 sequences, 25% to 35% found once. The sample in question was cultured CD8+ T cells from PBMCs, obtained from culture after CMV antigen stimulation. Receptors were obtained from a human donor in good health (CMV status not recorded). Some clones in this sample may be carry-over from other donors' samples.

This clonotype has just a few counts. This chain's CDR3 is CAIWGQGGTGELFF. The CDR3 region has the DNA TGTGCCATCTGGGGGCAGGGGGGCACCGGGGAGCTGTTTTTT. V is TRBV2 and J is TRBJ2-2, with D perhaps TRBD1 (7 bases). CDR1 is SNHLY, CDR2 FYNNEI, per germline. The V and J ends lost 10 bases and 4 bases respectively, with 16 bases between them. There are 14 residues in the CDR3.

CDR3: CASSPFGQGNTEAFF. The CDR3 DNA is TGTGCCAGCAGTCCGTTCGGACAGGGCAACACTGAAGCTTTCTTT. The chain couples TRBV27 to TRBJ1-1; TRBD1 matches at 8 bases. There are 15 residues in the CDR3. CDR1 and CDR2 (germline): MNHEY, SMNVEV (reference sequence). V lost 5 bases, J lost 2 bases, and 7 bases stayed unmatched.

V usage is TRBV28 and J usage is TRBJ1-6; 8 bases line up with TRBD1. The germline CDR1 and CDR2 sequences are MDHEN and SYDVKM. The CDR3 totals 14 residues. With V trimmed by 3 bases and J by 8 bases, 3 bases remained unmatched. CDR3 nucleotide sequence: TGTGCCAGCAGTTTCGGACAGGGAGATTCACCCCTCCACTTT. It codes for CASSFGQGDSPLHF.

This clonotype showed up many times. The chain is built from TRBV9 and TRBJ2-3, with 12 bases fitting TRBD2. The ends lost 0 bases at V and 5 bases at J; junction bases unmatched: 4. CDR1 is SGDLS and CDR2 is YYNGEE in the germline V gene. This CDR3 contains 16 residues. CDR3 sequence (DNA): TGTGCCAGCAGCGTAGCCCGGACTAGCGGGGAAGATACGCAGTATTTT. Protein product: CASSVARTSGEDTQYF.

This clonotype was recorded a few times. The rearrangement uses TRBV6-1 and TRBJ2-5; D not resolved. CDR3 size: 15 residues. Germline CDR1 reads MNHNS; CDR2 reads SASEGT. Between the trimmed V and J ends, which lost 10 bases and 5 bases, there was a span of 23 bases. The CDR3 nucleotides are TGTGCCACCGCAAAAACATCCGGCGGTCGGGAGACCCAGTACTTC. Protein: CATAKTSGGRETQYF.

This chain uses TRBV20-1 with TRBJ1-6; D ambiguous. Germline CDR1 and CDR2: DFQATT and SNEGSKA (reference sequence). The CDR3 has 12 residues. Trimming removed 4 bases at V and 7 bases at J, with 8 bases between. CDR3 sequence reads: CSAKSHNSPLHF. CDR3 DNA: TGCAGTGCTAAAAGCCACAATTCACCCCTCCACTTT.

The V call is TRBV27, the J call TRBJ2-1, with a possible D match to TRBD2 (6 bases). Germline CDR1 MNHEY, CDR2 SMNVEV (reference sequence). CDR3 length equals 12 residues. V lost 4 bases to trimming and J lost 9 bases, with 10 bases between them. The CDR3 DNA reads TGTGCCAGCAGTTCAACTAGCCTTGAGCAGTTCTTC. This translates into CASSSTSLEQFF.

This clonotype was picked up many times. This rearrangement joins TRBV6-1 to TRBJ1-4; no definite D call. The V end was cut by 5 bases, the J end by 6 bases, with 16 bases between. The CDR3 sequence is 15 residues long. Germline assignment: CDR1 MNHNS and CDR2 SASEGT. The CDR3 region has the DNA TGTGCCAGCAGTTATATGAGGCCGGGCGATGAAAAACTGTTTTTT. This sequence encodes CASSYMRPGDEKLFF.

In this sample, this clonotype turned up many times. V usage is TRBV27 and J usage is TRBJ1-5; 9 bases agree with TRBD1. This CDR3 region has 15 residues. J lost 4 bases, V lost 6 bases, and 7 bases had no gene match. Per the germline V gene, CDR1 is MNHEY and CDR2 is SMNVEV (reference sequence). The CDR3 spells CASSPGTGLNQPQHF. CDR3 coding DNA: TGTGCCAGCAGCCCCGGGACAGGGCTTAATCAGCCCCAGCATTTT.

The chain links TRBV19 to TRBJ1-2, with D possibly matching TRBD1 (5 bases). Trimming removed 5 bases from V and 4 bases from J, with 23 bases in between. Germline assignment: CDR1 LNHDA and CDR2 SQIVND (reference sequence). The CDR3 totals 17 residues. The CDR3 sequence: CASSPGEGGVVVYGYTF. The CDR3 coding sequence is TGTGCCAGTAGTCCGGGGGAGGGTGGGGTTGTCGTCTATGGCTACACCTTC.

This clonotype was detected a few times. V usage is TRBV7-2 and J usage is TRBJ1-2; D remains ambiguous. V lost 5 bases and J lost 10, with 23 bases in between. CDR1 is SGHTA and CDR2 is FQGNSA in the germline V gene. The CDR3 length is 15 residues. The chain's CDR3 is CASSLYLDPGSFYTF. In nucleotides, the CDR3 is TGTGCCAGCAGCCTCTACTTGGACCCGGGTTCCTTCTACACCTTC.

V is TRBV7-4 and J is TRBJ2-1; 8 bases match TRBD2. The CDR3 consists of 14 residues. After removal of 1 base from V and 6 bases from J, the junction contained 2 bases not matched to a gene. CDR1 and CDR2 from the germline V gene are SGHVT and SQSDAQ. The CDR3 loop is CASSLGGTSNEQFF. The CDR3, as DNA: TGTGCCAGCAGCTTAGGAGGGACTAGCAATGAGCAGTTCTTC.

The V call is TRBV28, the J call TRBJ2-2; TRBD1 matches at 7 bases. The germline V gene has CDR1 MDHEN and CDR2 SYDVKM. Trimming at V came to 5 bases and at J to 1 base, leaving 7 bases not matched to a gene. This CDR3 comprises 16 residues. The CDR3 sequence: CASSTPGQLNTGELFF. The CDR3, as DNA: TGTGCCAGCAGTACTCCGGGACAGCTGAACACCGGGGAGCTGTTTTTT.